This T cell receptor beta chain comes out of a study of blood T cells in healthy people across ages. Of note for this clonotype: Its antigen is not identified.

Alongside a J-beta primer mix, a sample-barcoded 5' primer served in a second PCR lasting roughly 7 to 11 cycles. Every cDNA molecule bore a tag from a template-switch adaptor containing 12 random nucleotides. TCRdb reanalysed the 5' RACE reads using MiXCR and keeps one entry per CDR3 protein. Among some 290,000 distinct CDR3 sequences listed, about 25% were seen once. Regarding the study as a whole: Long-lived donors had more naive CD4+ cells and higher diversity than aged donors. The study lacked donor CMV status, which possibly confounded expanded clonotype changes.

Germline V gene lookup returns CDR1 DFQATT and CDR2 SNEGSKA (reference sequence). The CDR3 contains 15 residues. After removal of 6 bases from V and 1 base from J, the junction contained 9 bases not matched to a gene. The source is a woman in her 70s in good health. Sequenced: blood. The rearrangement links TRBV20-1 to TRBJ1-5; 7 bases fit TRBD1. CDR3 in amino acids: CSARWPQGSNQPQHF. Here the CDR3 DNA reads TGCAGTGCAAGATGGCCACAGGGGAGCAATCAGCCCCAGCATTTT.